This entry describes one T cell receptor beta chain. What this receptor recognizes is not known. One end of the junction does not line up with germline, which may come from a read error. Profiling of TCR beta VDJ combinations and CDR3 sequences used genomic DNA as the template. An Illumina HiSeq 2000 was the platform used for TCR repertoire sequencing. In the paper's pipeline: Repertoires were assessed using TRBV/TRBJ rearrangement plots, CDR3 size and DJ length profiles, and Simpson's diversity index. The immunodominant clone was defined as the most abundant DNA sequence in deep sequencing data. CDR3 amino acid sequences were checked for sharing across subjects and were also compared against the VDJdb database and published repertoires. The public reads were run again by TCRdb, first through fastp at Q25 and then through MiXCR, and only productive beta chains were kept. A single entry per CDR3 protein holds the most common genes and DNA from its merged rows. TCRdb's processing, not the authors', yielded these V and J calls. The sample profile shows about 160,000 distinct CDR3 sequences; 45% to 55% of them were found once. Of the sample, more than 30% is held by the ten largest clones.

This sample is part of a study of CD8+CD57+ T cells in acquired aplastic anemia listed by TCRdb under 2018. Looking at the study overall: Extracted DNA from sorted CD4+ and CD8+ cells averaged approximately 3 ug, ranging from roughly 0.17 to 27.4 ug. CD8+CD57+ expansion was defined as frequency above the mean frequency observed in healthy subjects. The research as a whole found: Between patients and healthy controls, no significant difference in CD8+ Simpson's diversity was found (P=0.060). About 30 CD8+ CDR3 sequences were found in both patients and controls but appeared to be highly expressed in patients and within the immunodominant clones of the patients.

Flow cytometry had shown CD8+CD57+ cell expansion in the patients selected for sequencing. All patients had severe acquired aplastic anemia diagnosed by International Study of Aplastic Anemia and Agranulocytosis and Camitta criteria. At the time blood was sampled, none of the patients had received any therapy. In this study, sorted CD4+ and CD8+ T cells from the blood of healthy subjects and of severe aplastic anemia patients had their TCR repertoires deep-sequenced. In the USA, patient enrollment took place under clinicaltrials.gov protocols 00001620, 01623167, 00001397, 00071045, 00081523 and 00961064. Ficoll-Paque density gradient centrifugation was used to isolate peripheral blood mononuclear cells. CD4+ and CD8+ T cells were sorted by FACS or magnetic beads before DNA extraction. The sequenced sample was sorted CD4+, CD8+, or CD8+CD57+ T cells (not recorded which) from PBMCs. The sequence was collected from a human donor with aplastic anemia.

The DNA sequence is TGTGCTAGCAGTGACTCGGACAGGGATCCCAGGAATGAGCAGTTCTTC. This yields the protein CASSDSDRDPRNEQFF. Recombination connected TRBV6-4 to TRBJ2-1; 8 of the junction bases match TRBD1. Based on the germline V gene, the CDR1 and CDR2 sequences are MRHNA and SNTAGT. From the cysteine through the phenylalanine, the CDR3 covers 16 amino acids. Here the CDR3 DNA is all that survives: 48 bases in frame from base 1.